This T cell receptor (beta chain) was sequenced during a study of blood T cell repertoires in COVID-19. Overall study context: The origin of the acute and convalescent COVID-19 samples was the United States, Italy and Spain.

The CDR3 spans 16 residues. The V gene end was trimmed by 5 bases and the J gene end by 5 bases; junction bases not matched to a gene: 8. Germline lookup yields CDR1 LNHDA and CDR2 SQIVND (reference sequence). In the study's own analysis: Estimated nucleated cell counts came from reference gene primer amplification. The repertoire was sequenced with immunoSEQ multiplex PCR; TCRdb's copy has only in-frame clones and lacks some. V and J calls and clone size are those listed in that table; D and trimming were worked out from the DNA. Among some 150,000 clones, more than 70% were seen once, and the ten largest hold around 1.6%.

What was sequenced was peripheral blood. This receptor was taken from a human donor in a cohort sampled during active COVID-19. The chain couples TRBV19 to TRBJ1-5; 11 bases are a match to TRBD1. The CDR3 here is CASSVYSDRGHQPQHF. The DNA of the CDR3 is TGTGCCAGTAGTGTTTACTCGGACAGGGGGCATCAGCCCCAGCATTTT. The variable domain in full, completed from reference TRBV19 and TRBJ1-5, reads DGGITQSPKYLFRKEGQNVTLSCEQNLNHDAMYWYRQDPGQGLRLIYYSQIVNDFQKGDIAEGYSVSREKKESFPLTVTSAQKNPTAFYLCASSVYSDRGHQPQHFGDGTRLSIL.